This T cell receptor beta chain is drawn from a study of human CD4 T cells and Enterobacteriaceae. General study points: Matching to same-donor CFSE-low cultures alone inferred ex vivo clonotype reactivity. In the top 5%: about 55% of the 19 and about 65% of the roughly 30 cross-reactive clonotypes.

Memory CD4+ T cells were sorted as all CD4+ cells except CD45RA+CCR7+CD95- naive cells, over 95% pure. Blood from healthy donors was obtained in Switzerland from donation centers. Before sorting, cells positive for CD8, CD14, CD16, CD56, CD19 or bright CD25 were removed. V lost 4 bases to trimming and J lost 2 bases, with 9 bases between them. CDR1 MNHNS and CDR2 SASEGT come from the germline V gene. The CDR3 totals 14 residues. Assay: immunoSEQ multiplex PCR; the TCRdb copy retains only in-frame clones and omits some. The sample includes tens of thousands of clones, approximately 84% of them seen just once. As to this clone: Its antigen remains unknown.

This chain links TRBV6-1 with TRBJ1-5; perhaps TRBD1 as D (6 bases). Input material: memory CD4+ T cells from blood. The sequence was obtained from a human donor in good health. The CDR3 sequence is CASSANRGNQPQHF. CDR3 coding DNA: TGTGCCAGCAGTGCAAACAGGGGCAATCAGCCCCAGCATTTT.